A selection of T cell receptor beta chains follows, all from one sample in a study of blood T cell repertoires in COVID-19. Only in-frame clones appear in the TCRdb table, and some are missing; sequencing was by immunoSEQ multiplex PCR. The sample lists approximately 160,000 clones, around four fifths occurring once. The specimen sequenced was peripheral blood. The origin of the receptors is a woman of 80 years or more with active or convalescent COVID-19. CDR3s include the opening cysteine and the closing phenylalanine or tryptophan. The D gene is left open where the match is weak. Size tells how often a clone was seen (once, few, many) or the class of an expanded clone, and some rows leave it out.

abundance: .
j_gene: TRBJ1-6
v_gene: TRBV12-3/TRBV12-4
d_gene: TRBD1
CDR3aa: CASSRPGGSPLHF
CDR3nt: TGTGCCAGCAGCCGCCCAGGGGGTTCACCCCTCCACTTT

abundance: .
j_gene: TRBJ1-4
v_gene: TRBV19
d_gene: .
CDR3aa: CASSTNRGEKLFF
CDR3nt: TGTGCCAGTAGTACGAATCGAGGGGAAAAACTGTTTTTT

abundance: .
j_gene: TRBJ2-1
v_gene: TRBV19
d_gene: .
CDR3aa: CASSWGHESSYNEQFF
CDR3nt: TGTGCCAGTAGTTGGGGACACGAAAGCTCCTACAATGAGCAGTTCTTC

abundance: .
j_gene: TRBJ1-1
v_gene: TRBV5-4
d_gene: TRBD1
CDR3aa: CASSQRTGGLNTEAFF
CDR3nt: TGTGCCAGCAGCCAACGGACAGGGGGATTGAACACTGAAGCTTTCTTT

abundance: .
j_gene: TRBJ2-2
v_gene: TRBV19
d_gene: .
CDR3aa: CASSGTLNTGELFF
CDR3nt: TGTGCCAGTAGTGGGACACTTAACACCGGGGAGCTGTTTTTT

abundance: .
j_gene: TRBJ1-3
v_gene: TRBV7-8
d_gene: .
CDR3aa: CASSLGRWGQEDGNTIYF
CDR3nt: TGTGCCAGCAGCTTAGGGAGGTGGGGGCAAGAGGATGGAAACACCATATATTTT

abundance: .
j_gene: TRBJ1-1
v_gene: TRBV11-3
d_gene: TRBD1
CDR3aa: CASSRTGELNTEAFF
CDR3nt: TGTGCCAGCTCCCGGACAGGGGAGTTAAACACTGAAGCTTTCTTT

abundance: .
j_gene: TRBJ1-1
v_gene: TRBV19
d_gene: .
CDR3aa: CASSIDSLGSAFF
CDR3nt: TGTGCCAGTAGTATCGATAGCCTCGGCTCAGCTTTCTTT

abundance: .
j_gene: TRBJ2-5
v_gene: TRBV7-3
d_gene: TRBD2
CDR3aa: CASSLNSGGQETQYF
CDR3nt: TGTGCCAGCAGCTTAAACAGCGGGGGCCAAGAGACCCAGTACTTC

abundance: .
j_gene: TRBJ2-2
v_gene: TRBV2
d_gene: .
CDR3aa: CASRGPANTGELFF
CDR3nt: TGTGCCAGCCGAGGCCCCGCGAACACCGGGGAGCTGTTTTTT

abundance: .
j_gene: TRBJ1-1
v_gene: TRBV13
d_gene: .
CDR3aa: CASSLEGLAFF
CDR3nt: TGTGCCAGCAGCTTGGAGGGTTTAGCTTTCTTT

abundance: .
j_gene: TRBJ1-1
v_gene: TRBV10-2
d_gene: .
CDR3aa: CASSDTVNTEAFF
CDR3nt: TGCGCCAGCAGTGATACAGTAAACACTGAAGCTTTCTTT

abundance: .
j_gene: TRBJ2-2
v_gene: TRBV25-1
d_gene: TRBD2
CDR3aa: CASSGFFGGDDTGELFF
CDR3nt: TGTGCCAGCAGTGGGTTTTTTGGGGGGGACGACACCGGGGAGCTGTTTTTT

abundance: .
j_gene: TRBJ1-1
v_gene: TRBV5-1
d_gene: .
CDR3aa: CASSFPGLNTEAFF
CDR3nt: TGCGCCAGCAGCTTTCCAGGTTTGAACACTGAAGCTTTCTTT

abundance: .
j_gene: TRBJ2-3
v_gene: TRBV14
d_gene: TRBD1
CDR3aa: CASSSRTGASTDTQYF
CDR3nt: TGTGCCAGCAGCTCCAGGACAGGCGCTAGCACAGATACGCAGTATTTT

abundance: .
j_gene: TRBJ1-1
v_gene: TRBV11-3
d_gene: TRBD1
CDR3aa: CASSFRGAGNTEAFF
CDR3nt: TGTGCCAGCAGCTTCAGGGGGGCGGGGAACACTGAAGCTTTCTTT

abundance: .
j_gene: TRBJ2-7
v_gene: TRBV7-2
d_gene: TRBD1
CDR3aa: CASSLASRDRVTYEQYF
CDR3nt: TGTGCCAGCAGCTTAGCGTCCCGGGACAGGGTAACCTACGAGCAGTACTTC

abundance: once
j_gene: TRBJ1-1
v_gene: TRBV4-3
d_gene: .
CDR3aa: CASSQDRGGWTEAFF
CDR3nt: TGCGCCAGCAGCCAAGATAGGGGGGGATGGACTGAAGCTTTCTTT

abundance: few
j_gene: TRBJ1-5
v_gene: TRBV19
d_gene: .
CDR3aa: CASSIGGEVRNQPQHF
CDR3nt: TGTGCCAGTAGTATCGGCGGAGAAGTTAGGAATCAGCCCCAGCATTTT

abundance: .
j_gene: TRBJ1-1
v_gene: TRBV18
d_gene: .
CDR3aa: CASLQGPNTEAFF
CDR3nt: TGTGCCAGCTTACAGGGACCCAACACTGAAGCTTTCTTT

abundance: .
j_gene: TRBJ1-1
v_gene: TRBV6-5
d_gene: .
CDR3aa: CASRPGRGNTEAFF
CDR3nt: TGTGCCAGCAGGCCTGGACGGGGGAACACTGAAGCTTTCTTT

abundance: .
j_gene: TRBJ1-2
v_gene: TRBV11-2
d_gene: .
CDR3aa: CASSLNRVDGYTF
CDR3nt: TGTGCCAGCAGCTTAAACAGGGTTGATGGCTACACCTTC

abundance: .
j_gene: TRBJ2-5
v_gene: TRBV19
d_gene: TRBD2
CDR3aa: CASSILAGGPEETQYF
CDR3nt: TGTGCCAGTAGTATATTAGCGGGGGGGCCGGAGGAGACCCAGTACTTC

abundance: .
j_gene: TRBJ1-5
v_gene: TRBV18
d_gene: .
CDR3aa: CASSRAQVEPQHF
CDR3nt: TGTGCCAGCTCACGGGCCCAGGTAGAGCCCCAGCATTTT

abundance: .
j_gene: TRBJ1-6
v_gene: TRBV18
d_gene: TRBD1
CDR3aa: CASSPSTGGDSPLHF
CDR3nt: TGTGCCAGCTCCCCATCGACAGGGGGGGATTCACCCCTCCACTTT